The following is a TCR beta chain sequence with its context. Its target is not known. This sample is part of a study of CD8 T cells in Susac syndrome. Study-level points and caveats: The authors acknowledged that the study's TCR sequencing and HLA analysis involved relatively few individuals.

V lost 0 bases to trimming and J lost 0 bases, with 9 bases between them. CDR1 and CDR2 (germline): SGDLS, YYNGEE. The CDR3 extends over 15 amino acids. RNA amounts of roughly 0.45 to 1 ug underwent reverse transcription with random hexamers. Coverage of TCR beta CDR3 amplification by immunoSEQ multiplex PCR extended to 54 Vbeta and 13 Jbeta. TCRdb re-called the immunoSEQ multiplex PCR reads with MiXCR, one entry per CDR3 protein. The repertoire holds 140,000 or so distinct CDR3 sequences, 90% to 95% seen once, with about 0.11% in the top ten. Blood CD8+ and CD4+ T cells underwent high-throughput TCR beta sequencing. TEMRA cells were FACS-enriched, while CD8+ and CD4+ T cells were negatively isolated.

Source material: CD4+ T cells from PBMCs. This TCR derives from a human donor with multiple sclerosis. The chain is built from TRBV9 and TRBJ1-1; D unclear. Here the CDR3 DNA reads TGTGCCAGCAGCGTAGTTTACCCGGTGAACACTGAAGCTTTCTTT. Translating it yields CASSVVYPVNTEAFF.